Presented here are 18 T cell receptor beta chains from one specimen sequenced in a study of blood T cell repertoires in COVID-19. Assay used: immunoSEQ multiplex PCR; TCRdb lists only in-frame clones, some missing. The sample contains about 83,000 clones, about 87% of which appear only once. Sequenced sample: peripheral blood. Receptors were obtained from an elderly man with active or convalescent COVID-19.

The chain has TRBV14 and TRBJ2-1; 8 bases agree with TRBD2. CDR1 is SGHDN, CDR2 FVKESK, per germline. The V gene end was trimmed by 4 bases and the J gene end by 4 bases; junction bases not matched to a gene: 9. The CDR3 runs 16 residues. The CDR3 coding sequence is TGTGCCAGCAGCCCGGCGGTGGCGGGAGGTTACAATGAGCAGTTCTTC. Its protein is CASSPAVAGGYNEQFF.

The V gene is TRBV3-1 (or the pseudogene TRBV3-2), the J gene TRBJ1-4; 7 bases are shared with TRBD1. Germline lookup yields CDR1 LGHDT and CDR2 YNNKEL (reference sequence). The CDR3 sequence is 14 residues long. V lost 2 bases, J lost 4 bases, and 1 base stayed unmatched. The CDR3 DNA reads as TGTGCCAGCAGCCAAAGGACAGGTAATGAAAAACTGTTTTTT. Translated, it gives CASSQRTGNEKLFF.

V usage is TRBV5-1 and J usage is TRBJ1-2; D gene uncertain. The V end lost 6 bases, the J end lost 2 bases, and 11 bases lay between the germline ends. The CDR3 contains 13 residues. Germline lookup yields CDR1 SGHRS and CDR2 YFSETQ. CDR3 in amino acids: CASTRGVNYGYTF. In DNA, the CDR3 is TGCGCCAGCACACGCGGGGTAAACTATGGCTACACCTTC.

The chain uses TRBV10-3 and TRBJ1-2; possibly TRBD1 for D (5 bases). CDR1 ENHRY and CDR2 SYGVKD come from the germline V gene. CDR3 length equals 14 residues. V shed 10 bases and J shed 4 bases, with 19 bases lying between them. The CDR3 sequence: CATSSDTPPYGYTF. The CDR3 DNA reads TGTGCCACCTCATCGGACACTCCACCCTATGGCTACACCTTC.

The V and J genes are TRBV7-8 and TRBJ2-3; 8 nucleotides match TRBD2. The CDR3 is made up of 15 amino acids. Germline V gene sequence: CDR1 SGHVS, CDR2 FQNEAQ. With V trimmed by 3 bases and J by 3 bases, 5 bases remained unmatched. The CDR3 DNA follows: TGTGCCAGCAGCTTGGTGAGCGGGAGTACAGATACGCAGTATTTT. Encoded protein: CASSLVSGSTDTQYF.

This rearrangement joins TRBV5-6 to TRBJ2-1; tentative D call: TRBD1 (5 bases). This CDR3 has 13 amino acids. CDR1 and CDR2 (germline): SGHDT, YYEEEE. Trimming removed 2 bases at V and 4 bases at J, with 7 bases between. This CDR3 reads CASSFDRYNEQFF. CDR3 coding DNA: TGTGCCAGCAGCTTTGACAGATACAATGAGCAGTTCTTC.

CDR3 sequence reads: CSVGGSHTYNEQFF. The CDR3 nucleotides are TGCAGCGTTGGGGGCAGCCACACCTACAATGAGCAGTTCTTC. This chain uses TRBV29-1 with TRBJ2-1; tentative D call: TRBD1 (5 bases). The V end was cut by 4 bases, the J end by 2 bases, with 12 bases between. This CDR3 comprises 14 residues. CDR1 SQVTM and CDR2 ANQGSEA come from the germline V gene.

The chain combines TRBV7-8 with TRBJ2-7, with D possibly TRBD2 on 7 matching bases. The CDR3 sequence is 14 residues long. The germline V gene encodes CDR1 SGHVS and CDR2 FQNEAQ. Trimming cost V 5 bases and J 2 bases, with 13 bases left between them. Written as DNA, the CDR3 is TGTGCCAGCAGCCTAGGGGGGGACCCCTACGAGCAGTACGTC. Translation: CASSLGGDPYEQYV.

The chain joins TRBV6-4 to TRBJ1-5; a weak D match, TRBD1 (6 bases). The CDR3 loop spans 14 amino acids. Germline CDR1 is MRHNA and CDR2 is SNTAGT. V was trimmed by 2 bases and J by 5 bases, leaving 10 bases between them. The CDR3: CASSDEAGDQPQHF. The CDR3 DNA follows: TGTGCCAGCAGTGACGAGGCAGGGGATCAGCCCCAGCATTTT.

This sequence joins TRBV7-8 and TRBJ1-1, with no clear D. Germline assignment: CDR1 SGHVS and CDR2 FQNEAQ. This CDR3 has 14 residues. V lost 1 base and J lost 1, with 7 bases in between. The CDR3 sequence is CASSLVAGNTEAFF. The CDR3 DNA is TGTGCCAGCAGCTTAGTAGCGGGGAACACTGAAGCTTTCTTT.

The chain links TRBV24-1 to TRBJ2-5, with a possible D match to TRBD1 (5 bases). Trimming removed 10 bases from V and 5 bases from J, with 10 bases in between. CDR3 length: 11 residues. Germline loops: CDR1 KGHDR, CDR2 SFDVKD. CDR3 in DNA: TGTGCCACAGGGGTACAGGAGACCCAGTACTTC. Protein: CATGVQETQYF.

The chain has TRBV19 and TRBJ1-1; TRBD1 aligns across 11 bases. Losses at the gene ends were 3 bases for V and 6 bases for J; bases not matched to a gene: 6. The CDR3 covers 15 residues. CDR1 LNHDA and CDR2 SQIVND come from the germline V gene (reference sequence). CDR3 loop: CASSIWAGQGAEAFF. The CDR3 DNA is TGTGCCAGTAGTATTTGGGCGGGACAGGGGGCTGAAGCTTTCTTT.

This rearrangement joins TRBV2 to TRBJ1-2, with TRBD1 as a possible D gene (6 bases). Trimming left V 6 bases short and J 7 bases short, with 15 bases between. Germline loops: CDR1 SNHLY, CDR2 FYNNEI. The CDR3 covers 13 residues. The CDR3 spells CASRSGGALGYTF. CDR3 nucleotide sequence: TGTGCCAGCAGATCTGGGGGGGCCCTTGGCTACACCTTC.

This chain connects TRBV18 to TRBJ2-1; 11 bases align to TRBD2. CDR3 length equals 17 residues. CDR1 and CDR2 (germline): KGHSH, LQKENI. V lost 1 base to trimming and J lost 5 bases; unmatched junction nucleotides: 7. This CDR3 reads CASSPLREGLADNEQFF. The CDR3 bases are TGTGCCAGCTCACCACTAAGGGAGGGACTAGCGGACAATGAGCAGTTCTTC.

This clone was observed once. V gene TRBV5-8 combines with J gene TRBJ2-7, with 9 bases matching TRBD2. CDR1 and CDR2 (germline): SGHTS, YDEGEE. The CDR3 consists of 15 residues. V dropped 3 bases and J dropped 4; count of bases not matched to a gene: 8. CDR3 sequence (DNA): TGTGCCAGCAGCTGGGCTAGCGGGGCTACTTACGAGCAGTACGTC. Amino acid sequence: CASSWASGATYEQYV.

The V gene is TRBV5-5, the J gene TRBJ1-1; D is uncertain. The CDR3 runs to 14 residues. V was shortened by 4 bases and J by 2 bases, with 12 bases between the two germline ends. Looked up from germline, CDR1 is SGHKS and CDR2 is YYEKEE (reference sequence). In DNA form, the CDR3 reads TGTGCCAGCAGCCCCGGGGTTCCCAACACTGAAGCTTTCTTT. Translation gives CASSPGVPNTEAFF.

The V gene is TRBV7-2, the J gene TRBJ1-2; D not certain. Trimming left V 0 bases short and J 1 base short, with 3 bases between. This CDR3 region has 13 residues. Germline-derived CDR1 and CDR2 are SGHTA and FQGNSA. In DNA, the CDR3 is TGTGCCAGCAGCTTAGCCAGTAACTATGGCTACACCTTC. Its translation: CASSLASNYGYTF.

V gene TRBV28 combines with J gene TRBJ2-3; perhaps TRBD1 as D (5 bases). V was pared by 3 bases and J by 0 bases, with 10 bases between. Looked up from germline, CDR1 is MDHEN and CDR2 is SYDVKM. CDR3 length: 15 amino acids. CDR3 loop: CASSFTGVSTDTQYF. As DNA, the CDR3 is TGTGCCAGCAGTTTCACAGGCGTAAGCACAGATACGCAGTATTTT. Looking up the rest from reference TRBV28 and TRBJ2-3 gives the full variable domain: DVKVTQSSRYLVKRTGEKVFLECVQDMDHENMFWYRQDPGLGLRLIYFSYDVKMKEKGDIPEGYSVSREKKERFSLILESASTNQTSMYLCASSFTGVSTDTQYFGPGTRLTVL.